This T cell receptor delta chain is drawn from a study of Vδ1+ human thymocytes. Worth noting for this clone: No antigen is known for it.

Between the trimmed V and J ends, which lost 3 bases and 4 bases, there was a span of 15 bases. This CDR3 spans 15 amino acids. Germline V gene data show CDR1 as TSWWSYY and CDR2 as QGS. Study-level results: Despite high sort purity, approximately 20% of thymic T cell receptor delta sequences were Vdelta2. Highly polyclonal TRG and TRD repertoires with Gaussian CDR3 length distributions appeared in thymus. Many TRG clonotypes were shared between donors; TRD repertoires were essentially private. Bulk data may be misread because of unexpected Vdelta2 sequences.

Sorted Vdelta1+ thymocytes were about 96% to 99.6% pure. RNA was extracted from the cells and then reverse transcribed. Multiplex PCR used pooled V-gene forward primers and a constant-region reverse primer to amplify CDR3s. TCRdb applied CATT to the multiplex PCR reads for clone calling. The sample holds 20,000 to 25,000 delta-chain clones, roughly 7.3% seen once. The rearrangement joins TRDV1 to TRDJ1; D call uncertain. The TCR comes from a child younger than two who had congenital heart surgery. Input material: Vdelta1+ gamma-delta thymocytes from the thymus. Subset in this sample: FACS-sorted CD3+ TCRalphabeta- TCRVdelta1+ TCRVdelta2- thymocytes. CDR3 nucleotides: TGTGCTCTTGGGGACCAATTCCCCACGAGCGATAAACTCATCTTT. This codes for CALGDQFPTSDKLIF.